One T cell receptor beta chain is described in this entry. Its antigen is currently unknown. This CDR3 spans 16 amino acids. Germline-derived CDR1 and CDR2 are SQVTM and ANQGSEA. Unmatched junction bases numbered 6, after V lost 1 base and J lost 3 bases. These data belong to a study of T cell responses to AZD1222 COVID-19 vaccine. Looking at the study overall: Researchers grouped second doses given at about 4 or about 12 weeks into one pool. Study-wide results and limits: Females made up more of the donors, who were largely white British, and clonal diversity may have come out too low. After the peak T cell response, and only then, were repertoires sampled. Baseline antibody screening turned up just six or seven seropositive AZD1222 recipients.

Libraries were prepared by immunoSEQ multiplex PCR; TCRdb keeps only in-frame clonotypes and omits some of them. This table has about 200,000 clones, 70% to 90% appearing once. Sample: peripheral blood, taken on day 0 of AZD1222 vaccination. This sequence originates from an adult in good health. This chain connects TRBV29-1 to TRBJ2-3; 11 bases map to TRBD1. CDR3 bases: TGCAGCGTTGAAGTAGGGGACAGGGGGTGGACAGATACGCAGTATTTT. It yields the protein CSVEVGDRGWTDTQYF.